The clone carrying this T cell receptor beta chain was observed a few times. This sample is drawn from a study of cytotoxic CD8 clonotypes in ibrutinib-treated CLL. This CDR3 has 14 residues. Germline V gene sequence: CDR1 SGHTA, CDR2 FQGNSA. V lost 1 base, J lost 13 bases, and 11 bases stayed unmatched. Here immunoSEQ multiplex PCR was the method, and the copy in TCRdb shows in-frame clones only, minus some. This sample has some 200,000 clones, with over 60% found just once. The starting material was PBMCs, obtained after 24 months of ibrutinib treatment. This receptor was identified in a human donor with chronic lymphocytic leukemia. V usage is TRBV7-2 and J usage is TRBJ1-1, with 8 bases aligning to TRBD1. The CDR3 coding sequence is TGTGCCAGCAGCTTAGGGACAGGGCGCCTTGGGGGTTTCTTT. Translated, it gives CASSLGTGRLGGFF.